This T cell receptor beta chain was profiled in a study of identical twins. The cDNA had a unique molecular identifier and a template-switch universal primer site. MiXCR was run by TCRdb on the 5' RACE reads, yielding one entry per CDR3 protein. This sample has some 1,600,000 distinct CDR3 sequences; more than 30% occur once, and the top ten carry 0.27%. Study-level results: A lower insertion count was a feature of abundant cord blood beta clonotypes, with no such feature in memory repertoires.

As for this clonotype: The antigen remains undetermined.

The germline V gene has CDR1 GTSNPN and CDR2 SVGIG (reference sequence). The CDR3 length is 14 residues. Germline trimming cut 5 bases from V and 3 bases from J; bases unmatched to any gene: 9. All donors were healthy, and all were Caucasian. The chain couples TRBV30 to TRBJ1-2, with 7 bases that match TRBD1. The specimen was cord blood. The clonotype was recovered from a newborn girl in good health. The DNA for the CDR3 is TGTGCCTGGGGCCAGACAGGGATCGACTATGGCTACACCTTC. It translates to CAWGQTGIDYGYTF.